A selection of T cell receptor beta chains follows, all from one sample in a study of cytomegalovirus exposure and HLA in healthy donors. Sequencing was performed with immunoSEQ multiplex PCR; in TCRdb, only in-frame clones are kept and a portion is missing. This repertoire shows approximately 190,000 clones, over 65% found once; its top ten account for more than 3%. The sequencing sample was made of PBMCs. These receptor sequences come from a man aged 35-49 years in good health and CMV-seropositive. CDR3s include the opening cysteine and the closing phenylalanine or tryptophan. D genes are given only for firm matches. Rows give clone size only sometimes, using once, few, many, or a class for an expanded clone.

TRBJ1-5 few TRBV6-5 TRBD1 CASSTGQGRGPQHF TGTGCCAGCAGTACAGGACAGGGAAGAGGGCCCCAGCATTTT
TRBJ2-7 NA TRBV9 TRBD2 CASTPFGTSGVYEQYF TGTGCCAGCACCCCTTTCGGTACTAGCGGGGTATACGAGCAGTACTTC
TRBJ2-5 NA TRBV9 NA CASSVAGVRETQYF TGTGCCAGCAGCGTAGCGGGGGTCCGGGAGACCCAGTACTTC
TRBJ1-2 once TRBV2 NA CASSDGQAYGYTF TGTGCCAGCAGTGACGGACAAGCCTATGGCTACACCTTC
TRBJ1-1 NA TRBV18 TRBD1 CASSPFDNSQGAEAFF TGTGCCAGCTCACCATTTGACAACTCACAGGGGGCTGAAGCTTTCTTT
TRBJ2-7 NA TRBV5-1 NA CASSLLGGGIYEQYF TGCGCCAGCAGCTTGTTGGGCGGGGGCATCTACGAGCAGTACTTC
TRBJ1-5 NA TRBV6-5 NA CASSGAGFQPQHF TGTGCCAGCAGTGGGGCAGGGTTCCAGCCCCAGCATTTT
TRBJ2-5 NA TRBV10-3 TRBD2 CAIRLGLAEETQYF TGTGCCATCAGACTGGGACTAGCGGAAGAGACCCAGTACTTC
TRBJ1-1 NA TRBV2 NA CASRLQVNTEAFF TGTGCCAGCAGATTACAGGTGAACACTGAAGCTTTCTTT
TRBJ2-7 NA TRBV20-1 NA CSVKGNYEQYF TGCAGTGTAAAGGGGAACTACGAGCAGTACTTC
TRBJ1-1 NA TRBV5-1 TRBD1 CASSSNPGGGAFF TGCGCCAGCAGCTCCAACCCAGGGGGCGGAGCTTTCTTT
TRBJ2-5 NA TRBV9 TRBD2 CASSVGAGGTSGGETQYF TGTGCCAGCAGCGTAGGCGCGGGGGGGACTAGCGGGGGGGAGACCCAGTACTTC
TRBJ2-3 NA TRBV7-8 TRBD2 CASSLAANTQYF TGTGCCAGCAGCCTAGCGGCCAATACGCAGTATTTT
TRBJ2-2 few TRBV9 TRBD1 CASSDRVNTGELFF TGTGCCAGCAGTGACAGGGTTAACACCGGGGAGCTGTTTTTT
TRBJ2-7 NA TRBV4-1 NA CASSPTPGTYEQYF TGCGCCAGCAGCCCAACTCCGGGAACATACGAGCAGTACTTC
TRBJ1-1 NA TRBV4-1 NA CASSPLDMNTEAFF TGCGCCAGCAGCCCTCTCGACATGAACACTGAAGCTTTCTTT
TRBJ1-1 NA TRBV10-3 NA CAITIGRDTEAFF TGTGCCATCACCATCGGTCGGGACACTGAAGCTTTCTTT
TRBJ2-7 NA TRBV5-6 TRBD1 CASSFDRGEQYF TGTGCCAGCAGCTTTGACAGGGGCGAGCAGTACTTC
TRBJ1-5 NA TRBV6-5 NA CASRPTFNQPQHF TGTGCCAGCAGGCCCACATTCAATCAGCCCCAGCATTTT
TRBJ2-7 NA TRBV5-1 TRBD1 CASSLAEWGTGSYEQYF TGCGCCAGCAGCTTGGCCGAGTGGGGGACAGGGAGCTACGAGCAGTACTTC
TRBJ2-5 NA TRBV15 TRBD2 CATSRDPSGQETQYF TGTGCCACCAGCAGAGACCCTAGCGGCCAAGAGACCCAGTACTTC
TRBJ1-1 few TRBV6-5 TRBD1 CASSTFGQGAFF TGTGCCAGCAGCACATTCGGACAGGGAGCTTTCTTT
TRBJ2-1 NA TRBV11-3 TRBD1 CASSTGQGNEQFF TGTGCCAGCAGCACGGGACAGGGGAATGAGCAGTTCTTC
TRBJ1-2 few TRBV6-1 NA CASSAGLYGYTF TGTGCCAGCAGCGCAGGGTTGTATGGCTACACCTTC
TRBJ2-6 few TRBV19 NA CASSTPQDSGANVLTF TGTGCCAGTAGTACCCCACAGGACTCTGGGGCCAACGTCCTGACTTTC
TRBJ2-7 NA TRBV6-1 TRBD1 CASSGQQGPAFEQYF TGTGCCAGCAGTGGACAACAGGGGCCAGCGTTCGAGCAGTACTTC
TRBJ2-6 NA TRBV30 NA CAWSVGWSSGANVLTF TGTGCCTGGAGTGTAGGATGGAGCTCTGGGGCCAACGTCCTGACTTTC
TRBJ2-1 NA TRBV9 TRBD2 CASSPTLAGGLDEQFF TGTGCCAGCAGCCCCACACTAGCGGGAGGGCTCGATGAGCAGTTCTTC
TRBJ2-3 NA TRBV18 TRBD1 CASSPAGRGSTDTQYF TGTGCCAGCTCACCGGCCGGCAGGGGGTCAACAGATACGCAGTATTTT
TRBJ2-1 few TRBV28 NA CASSLSRTNEQFF TGTGCCAGCAGTTTAAGCCGGACAAATGAGCAGTTCTTC
TRBJ1-2 NA TRBV15 NA CATSSTENYGYTF TGTGCCACCAGCAGCACAGAGAACTATGGCTACACCTTC
TRBJ1-2 few TRBV7-2 NA CASSPQEHYGYTF TGTGCCAGCAGCCCTCAAGAGCACTATGGCTACACCTTC
TRBJ2-7 once TRBV10-2 NA CASTLGGGEQYF TGCGCCAGCACCCTGGGAGGGGGCGAGCAGTACTTC
TRBJ1-6 NA TRBV9 NA CASSVGGTDNSPLHF TGTGCCAGCAGCGTAGGGGGGACTGATAATTCACCCCTCCACTTT
TRBJ2-3 few TRBV7-9 TRBD1 CASSSRDRVYTDTQYF TGTGCCAGCAGCTCTCGGGACAGGGTTTACACAGATACGCAGTATTTT
TRBJ1-1 few TRBV10-3 TRBD1 CAITRDSLNTEAFF TGTGCCATCACCAGGGACAGTCTAAACACTGAAGCTTTCTTT
TRBJ2-5 NA TRBV10-3 TRBD2 CAIRPGLAGETQYF TGTGCCATCAGGCCGGGACTAGCGGGAGAGACCCAGTACTTC
TRBJ2-1 few TRBV5-5 TRBD2 CASSLGGREVPYNEQFF TGTGCCAGCAGCTTGGGGGGGCGGGAGGTCCCCTACAATGAGCAGTTCTTC
TRBJ1-1 NA TRBV7-2 NA CASSFRGTMNTEAFF TGTGCCAGCAGCTTTCGGGGAACCATGAACACTGAAGCTTTCTTT
TRBJ2-7 NA TRBV6-5 TRBD2 CASSSLGSGPSYEQYF TGTGCCAGCAGTTCCCTGGGTAGCGGGCCCTCCTACGAGCAGTACTTC
TRBJ2-2 NA TRBV4-2 TRBD2 CASSQELRTSGAGELFF TGTGCCAGCAGCCAAGAGTTGAGGACTAGCGGGGCCGGGGAGCTGTTTTTT
TRBJ2-7 NA TRBV28 NA CASGAEQYF TGTGCCAGCGGGGCGGAGCAGTACTTC
TRBJ2-2 few TRBV4-1 TRBD1 CASSPVTGALGTGELFF TGCGCCAGCAGCCCTGTCACAGGGGCCCTGGGCACCGGGGAGCTGTTTTTT
TRBJ2-7 NA TRBV29-1 TRBD2 CSVEPAGGYEQYF TGCAGCGTTGAACCAGCGGGGGGATACGAGCAGTACTTC
TRBJ1-5 NA TRBV7-6 NA CASSLGGGPLQAQHF TGTGCCAGCAGCTTAGGGGGGGGGCCGCTTCAGGCCCAGCATTTT
TRBJ2-4 NA TRBV5-1 TRBD1 CASSLDRGVIGMENIQYF TGCGCCAGCAGCTTGGACAGGGGCGTCATTGGAATGGAAAACATTCAGTACTTC
TRBJ2-1 few TRBV9 NA CASSPDLRTIDNEQFF TGTGCCAGCAGCCCGGACCTTAGGACTATAGACAATGAGCAGTTCTTC
TRBJ2-6 NA TRBV10-3 NA CAISDPSGANVLTF TGTGCCATCAGTGACCCTTCTGGGGCCAACGTCCTGACTTTC
TRBJ2-1 once TRBV2 NA CASSDGVQFF TGTGCCAGCAGTGATGGAGTGCAGTTCTTC
TRBJ2-6 NA TRBV19 TRBD1 CASKNQGASGANVLTF TGTGCCAGTAAAAACCAGGGGGCCTCTGGGGCCAACGTCCTGACTTTC
TRBJ1-2 NA TRBV2 NA CASRGGGHGYTF TGTGCCAGCCGCGGGGGGGGTCATGGCTACACCTTC
TRBJ2-3 NA TRBV4-2 TRBD2 CASSQARLAARSTDTQYF TGTGCCAGCAGCCAAGCGCGGCTAGCGGCACGAAGCACAGATACGCAGTATTTT
TRBJ2-2 NA TRBV2 NA CASSELAGTGELFF TGTGCCAGCAGTGAACTAGCCGGCACCGGGGAGCTGTTTTTT
TRBJ2-7 NA TRBV27 NA CASSLTGYEQYF TGTGCCAGCAGTTTAACGGGATACGAGCAGTACTTC
TRBJ1-1 NA TRBV10-2 TRBD1 CASRTPGTGVTEAFF TGCGCCAGCAGGACACCCGGGACAGGGGTCACTGAAGCTTTCTTT
TRBJ2-7 NA TRBV6-1 NA CASSVMGAGPGEQYF TGTGCCAGCAGTGTTATGGGGGCTGGGCCGGGGGAGCAGTACTTC
TRBJ2-2 NA TRBV21-1 NA CASSKAGGVNTGELFF TGTGCCAGCAGCAAAGCCGGCGGGGTCAACACCGGGGAGCTGTTTTTT
TRBJ1-1 NA TRBV6-1 NA CASSREGGVGTEAFF TGTGCCAGCAGTAGAGAAGGAGGGGTGGGGACTGAAGCTTTCTTT
TRBJ1-2 once TRBV7-9 NA CASSLWTTGSRWSGYTF TGTGCCAGCAGCTTATGGACCACAGGGTCTAGATGGTCCGGCTACACCTTC